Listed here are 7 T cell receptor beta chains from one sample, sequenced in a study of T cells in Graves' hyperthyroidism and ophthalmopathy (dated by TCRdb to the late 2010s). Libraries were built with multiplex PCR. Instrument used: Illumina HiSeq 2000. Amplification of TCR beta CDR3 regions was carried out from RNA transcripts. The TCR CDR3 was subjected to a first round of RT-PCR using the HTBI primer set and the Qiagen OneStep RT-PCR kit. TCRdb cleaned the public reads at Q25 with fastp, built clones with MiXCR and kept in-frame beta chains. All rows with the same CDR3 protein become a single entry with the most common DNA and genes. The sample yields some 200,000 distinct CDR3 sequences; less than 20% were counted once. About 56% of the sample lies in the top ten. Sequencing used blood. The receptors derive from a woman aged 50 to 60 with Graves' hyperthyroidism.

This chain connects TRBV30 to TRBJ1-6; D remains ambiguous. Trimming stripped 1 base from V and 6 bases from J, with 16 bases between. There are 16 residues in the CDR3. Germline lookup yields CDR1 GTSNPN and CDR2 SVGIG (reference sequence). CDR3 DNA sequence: TGTGCCTGGAGTGCCTTCAAAGGAGGAGGTAATTCACCCCTCCACTTT. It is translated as CAWSAFKGGGNSPLHF.

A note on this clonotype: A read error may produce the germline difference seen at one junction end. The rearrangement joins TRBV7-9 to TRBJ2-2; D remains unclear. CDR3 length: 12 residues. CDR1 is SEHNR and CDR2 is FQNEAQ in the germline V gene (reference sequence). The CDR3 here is CASGFSAGELFF. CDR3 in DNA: TGTGCCAGCGGCTTTTCGGCCGGGGAGCTGTTTTTT.

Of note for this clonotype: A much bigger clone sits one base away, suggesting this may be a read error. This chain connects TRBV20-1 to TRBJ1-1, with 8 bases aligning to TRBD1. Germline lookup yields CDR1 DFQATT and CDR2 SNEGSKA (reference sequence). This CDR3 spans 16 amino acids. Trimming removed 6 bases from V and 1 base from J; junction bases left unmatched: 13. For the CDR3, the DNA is TGCAGTGCCCGCCCCAGGGGGCGTCCCTCGAACACTGAAGCTTTCTTT. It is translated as CSARPRGRPSNTEAFF.

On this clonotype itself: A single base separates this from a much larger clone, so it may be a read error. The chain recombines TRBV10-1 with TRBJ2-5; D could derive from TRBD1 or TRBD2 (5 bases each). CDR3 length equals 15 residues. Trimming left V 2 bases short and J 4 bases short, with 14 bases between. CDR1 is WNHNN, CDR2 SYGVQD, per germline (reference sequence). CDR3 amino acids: CASSEGFGAGETQYF. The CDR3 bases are TGCGCCAGCAGTGAGGGATTCGGGGCGGGAGAGACCCAGTACTTC.

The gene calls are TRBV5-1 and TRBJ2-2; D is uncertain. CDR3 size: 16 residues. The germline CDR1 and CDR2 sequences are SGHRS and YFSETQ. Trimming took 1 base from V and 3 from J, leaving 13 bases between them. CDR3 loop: CASSLRPTPDTGELFF. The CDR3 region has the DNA TGCGCCAGCAGCTTGAGACCGACCCCTGACACCGGGGAGCTGTTTTTT.

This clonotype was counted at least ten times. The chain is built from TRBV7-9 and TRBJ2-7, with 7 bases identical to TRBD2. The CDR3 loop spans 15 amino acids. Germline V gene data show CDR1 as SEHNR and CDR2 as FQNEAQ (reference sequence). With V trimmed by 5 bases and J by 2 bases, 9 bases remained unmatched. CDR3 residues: CASSPTGGYPYEQYF. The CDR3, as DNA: TGTGCCAGCAGCCCTACCGGGGGGTACCCCTACGAGCAGTACTTC.

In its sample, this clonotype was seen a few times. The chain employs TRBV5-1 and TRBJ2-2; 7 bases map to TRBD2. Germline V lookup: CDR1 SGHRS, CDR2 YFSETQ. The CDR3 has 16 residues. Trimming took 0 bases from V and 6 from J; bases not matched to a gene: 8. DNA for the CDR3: TGCGCCAGCAGCTTGGTAGGCGGGAGAGGCGCCGGGGAGCTGTTTTTT. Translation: CASSLVGGRGAGELFF.